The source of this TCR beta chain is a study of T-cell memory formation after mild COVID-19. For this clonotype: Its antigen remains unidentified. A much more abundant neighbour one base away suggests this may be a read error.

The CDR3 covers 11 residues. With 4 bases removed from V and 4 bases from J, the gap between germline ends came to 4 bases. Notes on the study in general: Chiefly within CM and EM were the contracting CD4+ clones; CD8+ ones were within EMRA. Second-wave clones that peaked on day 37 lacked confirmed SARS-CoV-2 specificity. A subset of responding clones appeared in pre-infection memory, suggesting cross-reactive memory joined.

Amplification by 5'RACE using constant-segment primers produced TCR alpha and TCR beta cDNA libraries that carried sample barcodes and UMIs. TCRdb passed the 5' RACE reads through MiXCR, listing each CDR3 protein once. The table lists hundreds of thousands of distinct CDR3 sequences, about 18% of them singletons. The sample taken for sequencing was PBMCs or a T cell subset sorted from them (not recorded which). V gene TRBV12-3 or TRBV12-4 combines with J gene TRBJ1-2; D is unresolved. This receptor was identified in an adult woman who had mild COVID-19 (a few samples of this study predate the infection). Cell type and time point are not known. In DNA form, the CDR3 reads TGTGCCAGCAGTTACCTCTATGGCTACACCTTC. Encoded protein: CASSYLYGYTF.